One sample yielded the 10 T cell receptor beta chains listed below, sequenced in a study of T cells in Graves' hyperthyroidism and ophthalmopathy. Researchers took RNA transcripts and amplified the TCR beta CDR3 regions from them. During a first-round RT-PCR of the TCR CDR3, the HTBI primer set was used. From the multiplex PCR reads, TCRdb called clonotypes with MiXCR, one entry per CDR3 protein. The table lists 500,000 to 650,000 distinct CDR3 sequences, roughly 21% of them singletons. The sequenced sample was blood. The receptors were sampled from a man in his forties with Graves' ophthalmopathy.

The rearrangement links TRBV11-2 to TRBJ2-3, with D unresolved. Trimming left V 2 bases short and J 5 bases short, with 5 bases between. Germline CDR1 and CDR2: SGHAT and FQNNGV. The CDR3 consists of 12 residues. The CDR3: CASSLFRDTQYF. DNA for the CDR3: TGTGCCAGCAGCTTATTCAGAGATACGCAGTATTTT.

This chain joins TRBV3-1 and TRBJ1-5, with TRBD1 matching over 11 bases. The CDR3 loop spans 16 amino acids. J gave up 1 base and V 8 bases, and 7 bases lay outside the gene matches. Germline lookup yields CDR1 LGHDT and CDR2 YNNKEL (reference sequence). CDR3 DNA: TGTGCCAGCGGAGGGACAGGGGGGGGAAGCAATCAGCCCCAGCATTTT. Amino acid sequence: CASGGTGGGSNQPQHF.

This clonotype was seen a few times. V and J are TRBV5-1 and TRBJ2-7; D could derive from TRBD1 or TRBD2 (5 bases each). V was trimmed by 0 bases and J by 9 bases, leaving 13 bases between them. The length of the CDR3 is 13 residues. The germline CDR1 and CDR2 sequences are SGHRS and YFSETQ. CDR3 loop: CASSLAGQSLQYF. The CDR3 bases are TGCGCCAGCAGCTTGGCGGGGCAGTCTTTGCAGTACTTC.

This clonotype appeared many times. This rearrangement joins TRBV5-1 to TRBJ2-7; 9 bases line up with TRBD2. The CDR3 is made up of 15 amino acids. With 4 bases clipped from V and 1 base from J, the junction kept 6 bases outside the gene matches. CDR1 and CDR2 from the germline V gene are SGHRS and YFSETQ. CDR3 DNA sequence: TGCGCCAGCAGCCTGAATAGCGGGAGTTCCTACGAGCAGTACTTC. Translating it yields CASSLNSGSSYEQYF.

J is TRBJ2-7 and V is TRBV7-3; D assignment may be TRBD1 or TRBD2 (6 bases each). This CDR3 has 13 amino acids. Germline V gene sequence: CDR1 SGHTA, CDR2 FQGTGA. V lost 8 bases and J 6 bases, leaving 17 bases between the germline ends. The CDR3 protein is CASSKGGVSEQYF. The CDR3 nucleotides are TGTGCCAGCTCCAAGGGGGGAGTTTCCGAGCAGTACTTC.

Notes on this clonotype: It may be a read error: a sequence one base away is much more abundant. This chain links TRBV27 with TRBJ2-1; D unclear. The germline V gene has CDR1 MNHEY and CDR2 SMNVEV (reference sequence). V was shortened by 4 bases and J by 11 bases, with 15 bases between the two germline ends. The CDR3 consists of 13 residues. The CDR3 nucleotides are TGTGCCAGCAGTTCCCGACATTGGACCCAGCAGTTCTTC. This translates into CASSSRHWTQQFF.

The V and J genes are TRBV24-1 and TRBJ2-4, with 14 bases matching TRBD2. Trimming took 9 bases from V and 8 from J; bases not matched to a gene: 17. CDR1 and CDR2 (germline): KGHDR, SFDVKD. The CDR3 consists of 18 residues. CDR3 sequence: CATPPLGLAGGLGDIQYF. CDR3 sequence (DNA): TGTGCCACCCCCCCCCTCGGACTAGCGGGGGGACTAGGAGACATTCAGTACTTC.

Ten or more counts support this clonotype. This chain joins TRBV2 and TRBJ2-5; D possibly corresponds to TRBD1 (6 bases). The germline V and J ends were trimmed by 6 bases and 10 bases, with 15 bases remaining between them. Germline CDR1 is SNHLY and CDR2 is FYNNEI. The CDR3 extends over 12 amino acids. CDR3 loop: CASRLRTGHQYF. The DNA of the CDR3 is TGTGCCAGCAGGCTTCGGACGGGACACCAGTACTTC.

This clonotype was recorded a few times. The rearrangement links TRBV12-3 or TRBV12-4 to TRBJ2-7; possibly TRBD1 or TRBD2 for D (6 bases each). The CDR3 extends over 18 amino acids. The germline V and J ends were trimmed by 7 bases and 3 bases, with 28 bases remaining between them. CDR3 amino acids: CASKFRGGTGTEGYEQYF. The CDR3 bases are TGTGCCAGCAAGTTCCGAGGGGGGACCGGGACGGAGGGCTACGAGCAGTACTTC.

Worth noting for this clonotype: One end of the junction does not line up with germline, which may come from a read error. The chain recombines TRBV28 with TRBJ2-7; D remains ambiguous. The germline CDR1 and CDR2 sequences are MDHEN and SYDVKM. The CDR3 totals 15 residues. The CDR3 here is CVSIPFQRSRYEQYF. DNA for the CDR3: TGTGTCAGCATTCCGTTCCAGAGAAGCCGATACGAGCAGTACTTC.